Presented here are 15 T cell receptor beta chains from one specimen sequenced in a study of shared clonotypes between healthy human individuals. Sequencing used immunoSEQ multiplex PCR; TCRdb keeps in-frame clones, though not all of them. Among more than 1.2 million clones listed, 98% were seen once. Source material: naive CD4+ T cells sorted from blood. Subset reported: CD45RA+ positively selected. The receptors were gathered from a man aged 25-40 years in good health.

This chain connects TRBV4-1 to TRBJ1-2, with D maybe TRBD1 (5 bases). Trimming removed 4 bases at V and 4 bases at J, with 22 bases between. The CDR3 loop spans 17 amino acids. Germline CDR1 MGHRA, CDR2 YSYEKL. The DNA of the CDR3 is TGCGCCAGCAGCCCGGGCCTTTCAGGGCGCAGGGTCTATGGCTACACCTTC. This gives the protein CASSPGLSGRRVYGYTF.

The rearrangement joins TRBV6-1 to TRBJ1-1; no clear D gene. Germline V lookup: CDR1 MNHNS, CDR2 SASEGT. CDR3 length equals 16 residues. The ends were cut back, 2 bases at V and 1 base at J, with 14 bases in the middle. CDR3 loop: CASSEKLIRPNTEAFF. CDR3 in DNA: TGTGCCAGCAGTGAAAAGTTAATTAGGCCGAACACTGAAGCTTTCTTT.

The gene calls are TRBV18 and TRBJ1-4; D is uncertain. The CDR3 is 15 amino acids. Trimming took off 5 bases at V and 8 bases at J, with 18 bases between the two ends. Per the germline V gene, CDR1 is KGHSH and CDR2 is LQKENI. CDR3 bases: TGTGCCAGCTCAGAGACCGGGCCAAAAAGCGAAAAACTGTTTTTT. This codes for CASSETGPKSEKLFF.

The chain joins TRBV6-5 to TRBJ2-3; D uncertain. CDR1 is MNHEY and CDR2 is SVGAGI in the germline V gene. This CDR3 has 16 residues. Trimming took 2 bases from V and 4 from J, leaving 16 bases between them. The CDR3 spells CASSYLSMAGADTQYF. The DNA of the CDR3 is TGTGCCAGCAGTTACCTGTCGATGGCAGGCGCAGATACGCAGTATTTT.

The chain recombines TRBV6-6 with TRBJ2-7; D remains unclear. Germline loops: CDR1 MNHNY, CDR2 SVGAGI (reference sequence). Trimming shortened V by 4 bases and J by 6 bases, and 7 bases separated the two germline ends. This CDR3 region has 11 residues. CDR3 nucleotide sequence: TGTGCCAGCAGTTCAAGAGGCGAGCAGTACTTC. Translation gives CASSSRGEQYF.

For this clone: Other DNA sequences from this sample encode an identical CDR3 as well. The chain recombines TRBV7-2 with TRBJ2-7; weak D call: TRBD2 (6 bases). This CDR3 is 14 amino acids long. Trimming cost V 4 bases and J 0 bases, with 10 bases left between them. CDR1 SGHTA and CDR2 FQGNSA come from the germline V gene. CDR3 DNA: TGTGCCAGCAGCTCAAGGGACTTCTCCTACGAGCAGTACTTC. It yields the protein CASSSRDFSYEQYF.

CDR3 coding DNA: TGTGCCAGCAGCTCGCTAGCGGTCCCCCCCCCGTTCTTC. Amino acid sequence: CASSSLAVPPPFF. V usage is TRBV11-2 and J usage is TRBJ2-1, with 7 bases aligning to TRBD2. The CDR3 sequence is 13 residues long. Germline V gene data show CDR1 as SGHAT and CDR2 as FQNNGV. The V segment lost 4 bases and the J segment 15 bases; nucleotides outside the gene matches: 12. Filled out from reference TRBV11-2 and TRBJ2-1, the complete variable domain reads EAGVAQSPRYKIIEKRQSVAFWCNPISGHATLYWYQQILGQGPKLLIQFQNNGVVDDSQLPKDRFSAERLKGVDSTLKIQPAKLEDSAVYLCASSSLAVPPPFFGPGTRLTVL.

The chain combines TRBV28 with TRBJ2-3; 8 positions match TRBD2. The CDR3 is made up of 13 amino acids. The V gene end was trimmed by 7 bases and the J gene end by 4 bases; junction bases not matched to a gene: 4. CDR1 is MDHEN and CDR2 is SYDVKM in the germline V gene. CDR3 in DNA: TGTGCCAGCAATTCGGGAGGGTCAGATACGCAGTATTTT. Translation gives CASNSGGSDTQYF.

Points on this clone: Other DNA sequences in this specimen translate into the identical CDR3. The chain employs TRBV28 and TRBJ1-1; D remains unclear. From germline, CDR1 is MDHEN and CDR2 SYDVKM. Trimming removed 2 bases at V and 0 bases at J, with 7 bases between. The CDR3 has 14 residues. CDR3 DNA: TGTGCCAGCAGTTTAGGAGGGATGAACACTGAAGCTTTCTTT. This codes for CASSLGGMNTEAFF.

This chain uses TRBV7-8 with TRBJ2-3; 12 bases are shared with TRBD2. CDR3 length: 19 residues. Unmatched junction bases numbered 14, after V lost 5 bases and J lost 2 bases. The V gene's germline CDR1 is SGHVS and CDR2 FQNEAQ. CDR3 DNA: TGTGCCAGCAGCGCCACTAGCGGGAGGCCCCTGACAATCACAGATACGCAGTATTTT. This codes for CASSATSGRPLTITDTQYF.

The chain combines TRBV18 with TRBJ2-1, with D possibly TRBD2 on 6 matching bases. Germline-derived CDR1 and CDR2 are KGHSH and LQKENI. CDR3 length: 12 amino acids. The germline V and J ends were trimmed by 0 bases and 10 bases, with 7 bases remaining between them. The CDR3 sequence: CASSPPEGEQFF. The DNA of the CDR3 is TGTGCCAGCTCACCACCGGAGGGGGAGCAGTTCTTC.

The chain carries TRBV4-2 and TRBJ1-2, with D unclear. The CDR3 consists of 11 residues. Germline V gene data show CDR1 as LGHNA and CDR2 as YNFKEQ. Trimming took off 1 base at V and 6 bases at J, with 3 bases between the two ends. The CDR3 DNA follows: TGTGCCAGCAGCCAAGCGAATGGCTACACCTTC. Translation gives CASSQANGYTF.

J is TRBJ2-2 and V is TRBV18; D might be TRBD1 (5 bases). CDR3 length: 16 amino acids. Trimming left V 4 bases short and J 0 bases short, with 12 bases between. CDR1 and CDR2 (germline): KGHSH, LQKENI. The CDR3: CASSRQAGSNTGELFF. As DNA, the CDR3 is TGTGCCAGCTCACGACAAGCAGGGTCGAACACCGGGGAGCTGTTTTTT.

The chain combines TRBV18 with TRBJ1-2; D possibly corresponds to TRBD1 (5 bases). This CDR3 is 14 amino acids long. Germline V lookup: CDR1 KGHSH, CDR2 LQKENI. V was shortened by 3 bases and J by 5 bases, with 13 bases between the two germline ends. CDR3 residues: CASSPEGLGYGYTF. DNA of the CDR3: TGTGCCAGCTCACCCGAGGGGCTGGGATATGGCTACACCTTC.

This chain connects TRBV7-9 to TRBJ2-7; D unclear. This CDR3 has 13 residues. The germline CDR1 and CDR2 sequences are SEHNR and FQNEAQ (reference sequence). Trimming stripped 4 bases from V and 2 bases from J, with 9 bases between. As DNA, the CDR3 is TGTGCCAGCAGCTCCCCAGCTACCTACGAGCAGTACTTC. Its translation is CASSSPATYEQYF.